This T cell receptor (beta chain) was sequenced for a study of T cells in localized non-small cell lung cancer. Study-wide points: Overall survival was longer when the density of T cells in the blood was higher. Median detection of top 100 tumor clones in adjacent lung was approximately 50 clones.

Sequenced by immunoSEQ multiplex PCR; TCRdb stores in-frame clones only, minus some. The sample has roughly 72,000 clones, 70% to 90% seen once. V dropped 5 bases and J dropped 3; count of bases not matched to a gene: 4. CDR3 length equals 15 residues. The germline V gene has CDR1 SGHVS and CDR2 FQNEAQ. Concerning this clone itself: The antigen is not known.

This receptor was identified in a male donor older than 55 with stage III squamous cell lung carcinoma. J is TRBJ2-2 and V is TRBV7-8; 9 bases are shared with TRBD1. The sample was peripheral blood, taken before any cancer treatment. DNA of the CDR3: TGTGCCAGCAGCGGCGGGACAGGGTACACCGGGGAGCTGTTTTTT. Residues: CASSGGTGYTGELFF.